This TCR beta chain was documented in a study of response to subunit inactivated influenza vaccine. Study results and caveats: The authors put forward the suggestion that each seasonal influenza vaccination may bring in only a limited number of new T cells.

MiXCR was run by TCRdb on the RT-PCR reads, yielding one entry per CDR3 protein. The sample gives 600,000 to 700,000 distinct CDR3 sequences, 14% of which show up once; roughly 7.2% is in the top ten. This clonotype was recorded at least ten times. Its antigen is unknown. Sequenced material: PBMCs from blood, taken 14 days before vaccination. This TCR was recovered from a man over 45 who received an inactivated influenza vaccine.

As DNA, the CDR3 is TGCGCCAGCAGCCAGGGGCGGGCGGAACCTCTGGTTAGCTCCTACAATGAGCAGTTCTTC. Protein sequence: CASSQGRAEPLVSSYNEQFF. This chain joins TRBV5-1 and TRBJ2-1, with D maybe TRBD1 (6 bases). The germline V and J ends were trimmed by 4 bases and 0 bases, with 26 bases remaining between them. The CDR3 runs 20 residues. Germline V lookup: CDR1 SGHRS, CDR2 YFSETQ.